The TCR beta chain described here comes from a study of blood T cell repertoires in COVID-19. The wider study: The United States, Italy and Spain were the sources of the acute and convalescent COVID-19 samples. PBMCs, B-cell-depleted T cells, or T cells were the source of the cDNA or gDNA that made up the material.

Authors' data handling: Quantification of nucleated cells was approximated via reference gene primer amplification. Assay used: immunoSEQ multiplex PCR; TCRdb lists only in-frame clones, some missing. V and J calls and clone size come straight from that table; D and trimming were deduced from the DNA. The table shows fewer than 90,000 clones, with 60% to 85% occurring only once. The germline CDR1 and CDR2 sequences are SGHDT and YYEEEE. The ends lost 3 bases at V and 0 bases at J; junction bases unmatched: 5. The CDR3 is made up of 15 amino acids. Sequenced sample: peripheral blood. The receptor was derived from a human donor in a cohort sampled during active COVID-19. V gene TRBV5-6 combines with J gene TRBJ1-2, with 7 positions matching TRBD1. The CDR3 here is CASSSRDRANYGYTF. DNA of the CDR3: TGTGCCAGCAGCTCCCGGGACAGAGCTAACTATGGCTACACCTTC. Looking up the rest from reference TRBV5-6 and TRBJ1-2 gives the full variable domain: DAGVTQSPTHLIKTRGQQVTLRCSPKSGHDTVSWYQQALGQGPQFIFQYYEEEERQRGNFPDRFSGHQFPNYSSELNVNALLLGDSALYLCASSSRDRANYGYTFGSGTRLTVV.